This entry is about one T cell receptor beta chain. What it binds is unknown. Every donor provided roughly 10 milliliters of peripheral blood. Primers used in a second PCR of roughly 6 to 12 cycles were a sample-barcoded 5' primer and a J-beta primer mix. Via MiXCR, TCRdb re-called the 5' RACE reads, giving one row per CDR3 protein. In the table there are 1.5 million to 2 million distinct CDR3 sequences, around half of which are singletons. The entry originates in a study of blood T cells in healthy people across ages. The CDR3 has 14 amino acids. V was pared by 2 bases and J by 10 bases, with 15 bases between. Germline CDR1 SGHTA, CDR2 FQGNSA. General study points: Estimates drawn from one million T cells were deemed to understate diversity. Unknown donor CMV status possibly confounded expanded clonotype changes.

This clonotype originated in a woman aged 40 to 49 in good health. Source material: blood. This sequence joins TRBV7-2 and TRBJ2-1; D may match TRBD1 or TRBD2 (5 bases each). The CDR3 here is CASSLLHGAGEQFF. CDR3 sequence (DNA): TGTGCCAGCAGCTTACTCCACGGGGCTGGGGAGCAGTTCTTC.